Following are 12 T cell receptor beta chains from one sample sequenced in a study of beta chain features in type 1 diabetes. Expressed TCRB transcripts got sequenced, as all isolated RNA was reverse transcribed. Produced via immunoSEQ multiplex PCR; TCRdb's table is partial and in-frame only. The data hold roughly 250,000 clones, with around 65% observed a single time. The specimen sequenced was naive CD4+ T cells from blood. The receptor source for this set is a man aged 25 to 45 in good health.

The chain links TRBV29-1 to TRBJ1-3; D is uncertain. Germline CDR1 and CDR2: SQVTM and ANQGSEA. The CDR3 totals 16 residues. Trimming shortened V by 2 bases and J by 0 bases, and 14 bases separated the two germline ends. CDR3 in amino acids: CSVEQRRPLSGNTIYF. CDR3 DNA sequence: TGCAGCGTTGAACAACGTAGGCCCCTCTCTGGAAACACCATATATTTT.

The gene calls are TRBV7-9 and TRBJ2-5, with TRBD1 identical over 7 bases. The CDR3 length is 15 residues. Germline V gene sequence: CDR1 SEHNR, CDR2 FQNEAQ (reference sequence). J lost 5 bases, V lost 6 bases, and 12 bases had no gene match. Here the CDR3 DNA reads TGTGCCAGCAGTCCGACGAATAGGGGGCTTGAGACCCAGTACTTC. Translation: CASSPTNRGLETQYF.

The CDR3 DNA reads TGTGCCAGCAGGGACAGACCGACCGGGGAGACCCAGTACTTC. Amino acids: CASRDRPTGETQYF. The V call is TRBV25-1, the J call TRBJ2-5; a weak D match, TRBD1 (6 bases). Trimming cost V 6 bases and J 5 bases, with 16 bases left between them. Per germline, CDR1 MGHDK and CDR2 SYGVNS. CDR3 size: 14 residues.

This rearrangement joins TRBV29-1 to TRBJ2-1, with D uncertain. Germline CDR1 is SQVTM and CDR2 is ANQGSEA. The V gene lost 0 bases and the J gene lost 2 bases, with 11 bases spanning the gap. The CDR3 totals 15 residues. CDR3: CSVEDLLAAYNEQFF. Here the CDR3 DNA reads TGCAGCGTTGAAGATCTTCTGGCGGCCTACAATGAGCAGTTCTTC.

In its sample, this clone was seen a few times. The V and J genes are TRBV29-1 and TRBJ2-5; D tentatively reads TRBD1 or TRBD2 (5 bases each). V was shortened by 4 bases and J by 5 bases, with 17 bases between the two germline ends. Looked up from germline, CDR1 is SQVTM and CDR2 is ANQGSEA. The CDR3 extends over 14 amino acids. The CDR3: CSVVRGSKVETQYF. The CDR3 region has the DNA TGCAGCGTTGTCCGGGGCTCCAAAGTGGAGACCCAGTACTTC. The full variable domain, in which reference TRBV29-1 and TRBJ2-5 provide the parts outside the CDR3, is SAVISQKPSRDICQRGTSLTIQCQVDSQVTMMFWYRQQPGQSLTLIATANQGSEATYESGFVIDKFPISRPNLTFSTLTVSNMSPEDSSIYLCSVVRGSKVETQYFGPGTRLLVL.

This clone appeared a few times. The chain recombines TRBV30 with TRBJ1-2; D gene ambiguous. V gave up 0 bases and J gave up 3 bases, with 11 bases separating them. Germline V CDR1 and CDR2: GTSNPN, SVGIG (reference sequence). The length of the CDR3 is 14 residues. The CDR3 protein is CAWSVRRLDYGYTF. The CDR3 coding sequence is TGTGCCTGGAGTGTACGGCGTTTGGACTATGGCTACACCTTC.

This chain links TRBV29-1 with TRBJ2-5, with D hard to call. The DNA end favors TRBJ2-7, so the J call may be wrong. This CDR3 is 12 amino acids long. Germline CDR1 is SQVTM and CDR2 is ANQGSEA. The CDR3 bases are TGCAGCGTTTCCGTGCTCTCCTACGAGCAGTACTTC. As protein: CSVSVLSYEQYF.

The rearrangement uses TRBV30 and TRBJ1-2; D is unclear. CDR1 and CDR2 from the germline V gene are GTSNPN and SVGIG (reference sequence). This CDR3 has 12 residues. Trimming took off 3 bases at V and 3 bases at J, with 8 bases between the two ends. As DNA, the CDR3 is TGTGCCTGGAGGGACGGACACTATGGCTACACCTTC. Translation gives CAWRDGHYGYTF.

DNA of the CDR3: TGTGCCAGCAGCGCGCGGACTAGCGGGATTTCCTACAATGAGCAGTTCTTC. Translating gives CASSARTSGISYNEQFF. This sequence joins TRBV7-2 and TRBJ2-1; 12 bases line up with TRBD2. CDR3 length: 17 residues. Trimming cost V 5 bases and J 1 base; bases outside gene matches: 6. Germline assignment: CDR1 SGHTA and CDR2 FQGNSA.

The chain links TRBV7-2 to TRBJ2-1; 11 positions match TRBD2. The CDR3 totals 16 residues. The germline gives CDR1 SGHTA, CDR2 FQGNSA. The trim removed 4 bases at V and 4 bases at J, leaving 6 bases unmatched. In DNA, the CDR3 is TGTGCCAGCAGCTCTGCCCGACTAGCGGGGTACAATGAGCAGTTCTTC. It codes for CASSSARLAGYNEQFF. Combining the CDR3 with reference TRBV7-2 and TRBJ2-1 gives the whole variable domain GAGVSQSPSNKVTEKGKDVELRCDPISGHTALYWYRQSLGQGLEFLIYFQGNSAPDKSGLPSDRFSAERTGGSVSTLTIQRTQQEDSAVYLCASSSARLAGYNEQFFGPGTRLTVL.

This clone was detected a few times. This rearrangement joins TRBV30 to TRBJ2-3; D is possibly TRBD1 (6 bases). The CDR3 consists of 14 residues. V was shortened by 3 bases and J by 4 bases, with 14 bases between the two germline ends. Germline V gene sequence: CDR1 GTSNPN, CDR2 SVGIG (reference sequence). The CDR3 is CAWSSSGVPDTQYF. CDR3 bases: TGTGCCTGGAGCAGTTCAGGGGTCCCAGATACGCAGTATTTT.

The chain employs TRBV5-6 and TRBJ1-1; D gene uncertain. Germline-derived CDR1 and CDR2 are SGHDT and YYEEEE. Trimming took off 2 bases at V and 6 bases at J, with 8 bases between the two ends. The CDR3 length is 12 residues. The CDR3 sequence is CASSLNSAEAFF. The CDR3 DNA follows: TGTGCCAGCAGCTTAAACAGTGCTGAAGCTTTCTTT.